This paragraph reports one T cell receptor beta chain. Its antigen is undetermined. The data belong to a study of blood T cells in healthy people across ages. The authors ran a second PCR of about 7 to 12 cycles using a sample-barcoded 5' primer and a J-beta primer mix. All samples gave at least 2.5 million CDR3-containing paired-end reads. TCRdb fed the 5' RACE reads into MiXCR, producing one record per CDR3 protein. The sample includes roughly 1.5 million distinct CDR3 sequences, about 42% of them seen just once. Regarding the study as a whole: Per-million-T-cell TCR beta diversity fell roughly linearly with age.

This receptor was taken from a woman under 30 in good health. The sample taken for sequencing was blood.

The DNA of the CDR3 is TGCGCCAGCAGCTCCGAACGGCTGAACACTGAAGCTTTCTTT. Protein: CASSSERLNTEAFF. V gene TRBV5-1 combines with J gene TRBJ1-1; D call uncertain. The V end lost 3 bases, the J end lost 0 bases, and 9 bases lay between the germline ends. The V gene's germline CDR1 is SGHRS and CDR2 YFSETQ. The CDR3 spans 14 residues. Variable domain in full (rest from reference TRBV5-1 and TRBJ1-1): KAGVTQTPRYLIKTRGQQVTLSCSPISGHRSVSWYQQTPGQGLQFLFEYFSETQRNKGNFPGRFSGRQFSNSRSEMNVSTLELGDSALYLCASSSERLNTEAFFGQGTRLTVV.